This entry concerns a single TCR beta chain. Random hexamers primed reverse transcription of roughly 0.45 to 1 ug RNA. TCRdb reanalysed the immunoSEQ multiplex PCR reads using MiXCR and keeps one entry per CDR3 protein. The sample has 150,000 to 200,000 distinct CDR3 sequences, approximately 94% seen once. CDR1 SEHNR and CDR2 FQNEAQ come from the germline V gene (reference sequence). The V gene lost 5 bases and the J gene lost 1 base, with 12 bases spanning the gap. This CDR3 is built from 15 residues. The sample belongs to a study of CD8 T cells in Susac syndrome. The source material was CD4+ T cells from PBMCs. The rearrangement joins TRBV7-9 to TRBJ1-5; a weak D match, TRBD1 (6 bases). This clonotype was obtained from a human donor in good health. CDR3 in amino acids: CASSHGGASNQPQHF. CDR3 nucleotides: TGTGCCAGCAGCCATGGGGGGGCAAGCAATCAGCCCCAGCATTTT.